This T cell receptor beta chain was captured in a study of blood T cells in healthy people across ages. Study-level information: Template-switching capture recovered about one barcoded beta molecule per two T cells. The study, taken as a whole, reports: One million T cells yielded diversity estimates that were considered underestimates.

Primed by a sample-barcoded 5' primer and a J-beta primer mix, a second PCR proceeded for roughly 6 to 12 cycles. TCRdb reprocessed the 5' RACE reads with MiXCR, giving one entry per CDR3 protein. This sample has hundreds of thousands of distinct CDR3 sequences; 22% occur once, and the top ten carry roughly 22%. V was trimmed by 4 bases and J by 2 bases, leaving 6 bases between them. The CDR3 covers 11 residues. From germline, CDR1 is SQVTM and CDR2 ANQGSEA. As regards this clonotype: As yet, its antigen is unknown.

The individuals who served as donors were healthy Caucasians living in Russia, aged about 6 to 100. The draw of peripheral blood yielded ten milliliters from each donor. V usage is TRBV29-1 and J usage is TRBJ2-7; D remains ambiguous. The sequenced material came from blood. This TCR came from a man between 65 and 85 years old in good health. The CDR3 sequence is CSVGAAYEQYF. CDR3 DNA sequence: TGCAGCGTTGGCGCGGCCTACGAGCAGTACTTC.